These 23 T cell receptor beta chains were sequenced from one sample in a study of T cell responses to AZD1222 COVID-19 vaccine. Repertoires were generated with immunoSEQ multiplex PCR, while TCRdb's copy carries only in-frame clones and drops some. The sample records about 160,000 clones, 75% to 95% being singletons. Sequences were derived from peripheral blood, sampled 28 days after the second AZD1222 dose. The source of these receptors is an adult who received the AZD1222 COVID-19 vaccine.

This sequence joins TRBV5-4 and TRBJ2-2, with 10 bases fitting TRBD2. The CDR3 extends over 15 amino acids. V lost 1 base, J lost 6 bases, and 3 bases stayed unmatched. Looked up from germline, CDR1 is SGHNT and CDR2 is YYREEE (reference sequence). The CDR3 DNA sequence: TGTGCCAGCAGCTTGAGACTAGCGGGCGCCGGGGAGCTGTTTTTT. Protein sequence: CASSLRLAGAGELFF. Looking up the rest from reference TRBV5-4 and TRBJ2-2 gives the full variable domain: ETGVTQSPTHLIKTRGQQVTLRCSSQSGHNTVSWYQQALGQGPQFIFQYYREEENGRGNFPPRFSGLQFPNYSSELNVNALELDDSALYLCASSLRLAGAGELFFGEGSRLTVL.

V and J are TRBV7-9 and TRBJ2-3; D uncertain. The CDR3 extends over 13 amino acids. Trimming shortened V by 1 base and J by 10 bases, and 12 bases separated the two germline ends. CDR1 is SEHNR, CDR2 FQNEAQ, per germline (reference sequence). The CDR3 loop reads CASSLEAPRAQYF. The CDR3 nucleotides read TGTGCCAGCAGCTTAGAAGCCCCTCGAGCGCAGTATTTT.

This chain connects TRBV6-4 to TRBJ1-5; D possibly corresponds to TRBD1 (5 bases). V lost 3 bases and J 0 bases, leaving 6 bases between the germline ends. The CDR3 has 14 residues. Per the germline V gene, CDR1 is MRHNA and CDR2 is SNTAGT. This CDR3 reads CASSDQGSNQPQHF. As DNA, the CDR3 is TGTGCCAGCAGTGATCAGGGTAGCAATCAGCCCCAGCATTTT.

The rearrangement joins TRBV19 to TRBJ1-2; D might be TRBD1 (6 bases). Germline CDR1 LNHDA, CDR2 SQIVND (reference sequence). CDR3 length: 11 residues. Trimming shortened V by 10 bases and J by 4 bases, and 10 bases separated the two germline ends. CDR3: CATLGGYGYTF. The CDR3 region has the DNA TGTGCCACTCTAGGGGGCTATGGCTACACCTTC. Complete variable domain (other parts from reference TRBV19 and TRBJ1-2): DGGITQSPKYLFRKEGQNVTLSCEQNLNHDAMYWYRQDPGQGLRLIYYSQIVNDFQKGDIAEGYSVSREKKESFPLTVTSAQKNPTAFYLCATLGGYGYTFGSGTRLTVV.

The chain links TRBV6-1 to TRBJ1-6; D perhaps matches TRBD1 (5 bases). The CDR3 runs to 17 residues. Germline CDR1 is MNHNS and CDR2 is SASEGT. The V gene lost 2 bases and the J gene lost 0 bases, with 11 bases spanning the gap. This CDR3 reads CASSERGRSSYNSPLHF. The CDR3 DNA follows: TGTGCCAGCAGTGAAAGGGGTCGAAGCTCCTATAATTCACCCCTCCACTTT.

The chain couples TRBV6-5 to TRBJ1-1; no clear D gene. The germline V gene has CDR1 MNHEY and CDR2 SVGAGI. CDR3 length equals 15 residues. V lost 7 bases, J lost 3 bases, and 18 bases lay in between. CDR3 loop: CASTQTRSPHTEAFF. CDR3 coding DNA: TGTGCCAGCACCCAAACGCGCTCGCCCCACACTGAAGCTTTCTTT.

J is TRBJ2-7 and V is TRBV20-1, with TRBD2 identical over 7 bases. Trimming cost V 3 bases and J 5 bases; bases outside gene matches: 10. The CDR3 is made up of 14 amino acids. CDR1 DFQATT and CDR2 SNEGSKA come from the germline V gene (reference sequence). CDR3 sequence reads: CSASSAGSGDEQYF. The CDR3, as DNA: TGCAGTGCTAGTTCAGCGGGATCAGGCGACGAGCAGTACTTC.

In its sample, this clone was seen once. The chain combines TRBV14 with TRBJ1-1; D unresolved. CDR3 length: 13 amino acids. V shed 0 bases and J shed 0 bases, with 2 bases lying between them. From germline, CDR1 is SGHDN and CDR2 FVKESK. CDR3 bases: TGTGCCAGCAGCCAAGATTTGAACACTGAAGCTTTCTTT. Translating it yields CASSQDLNTEAFF.

This chain links TRBV2 with TRBJ2-1; D is undetermined. Germline V gives CDR1 SNHLY, CDR2 FYNNEI. This CDR3 is 14 amino acids long. Trimming took off 3 bases at V and 0 bases at J, with 6 bases between the two ends. The CDR3 sequence: CASSEASSYNEQFF. The CDR3, as DNA: TGTGCCAGCAGTGAGGCTAGCTCCTACAATGAGCAGTTCTTC.

This chain connects TRBV27 to TRBJ1-6; the D gene is possibly TRBD1 (5 bases). The V gene's germline CDR1 is MNHEY and CDR2 SMNVEV (reference sequence). V gave up 4 bases and J gave up 8 bases, with 12 bases separating them. The CDR3 is 14 residues long. The CDR3 loop reads CASSWDGGHSPLHF. The CDR3 DNA sequence: TGTGCCAGCAGTTGGGACGGAGGGCATTCACCCCTCCACTTT.

The J gene is TRBJ2-7, the V gene TRBV6-5; D is possibly TRBD1 (5 bases). Germline CDR1 and CDR2: MNHEY and SVGAGI. Between the trimmed V and J ends, which lost 1 base and 0 bases, there was a span of 13 bases. CDR3 length: 16 amino acids. The CDR3: CASSYLTAQDSYEQYF. Written as DNA, the CDR3 is TGTGCCAGCAGTTACTTGACCGCACAGGACTCCTACGAGCAGTACTTC.

This clone was detected once. The rearrangement uses TRBV27 and TRBJ2-5, with D perhaps assigned TRBD1 or TRBD2 (5 bases each). V dropped 6 bases and J dropped 7 bases, with 15 bases sitting between them. Germline-derived CDR1 and CDR2 are MNHEY and SMNVEV (reference sequence). There are 13 residues in the CDR3. The CDR3 DNA is TGTGCCAGCAGAACGGGTTCGAGGGGGACCCAGTACTTC. This sequence encodes CASRTGSRGTQYF.

This rearrangement joins TRBV12-3 or TRBV12-4 to TRBJ1-2; a weak D match, TRBD1 (6 bases). The CDR3 sequence is 13 residues long. V was pared by 6 bases and J by 4 bases, with 12 bases between. For the CDR3, the DNA is TGTGCCAGCAGCTGGACAGTAGCCTATGGCTACACCTTC. Translation gives CASSWTVAYGYTF.

The rearrangement links TRBV12-3 or TRBV12-4 to TRBJ1-1; no firm D call. Trimming stripped 7 bases from V and 6 bases from J, with 12 bases between. This CDR3 is built from 12 residues. CDR3 amino acids: CASTPGGAEAFF. In DNA, the CDR3 is TGTGCCAGCACCCCGGGTGGCGCTGAAGCTTTCTTT.

Comment on this clone: One end of the junction varies from germline; a read error may be responsible. The rearrangement joins TRBV7-6 to TRBJ1-1, with TRBD1 matching over 8 bases. The length of the CDR3 is 14 residues. CDR1 is SGHVS and CDR2 is FNYEAQ in the germline V gene. The CDR3 loop is CASSSRTGNAEAFF. The CDR3 bases are TGTGCCAGCAGCTCCCGGACAGGGAACGCTGAAGCTTTCTTT. The variable domain in full, with the rest retrieved from reference TRBV7-6 and TRBJ1-1, is GAGVSQSPRYKVTKRGQDVALRCDPISGHVSLYWYRQALGQGPEFLTYFNYEAQQDKSGLPNDRFSAERPEGSISTLTIQRTEQRDSAMYRCASSSRTGNAEAFFGQGTRLTVV.

V is TRBV27 and J is TRBJ1-1; D perhaps matches TRBD1 (6 bases). Between the trimmed V and J ends, which lost 5 bases and 0 bases, there was a span of 16 bases. Germline-derived CDR1 and CDR2 are MNHEY and SMNVEV (reference sequence). This CDR3 has 16 residues. The CDR3 reads CASSRGVWGLNTEAFF. The CDR3 bases are TGTGCCAGCAGTCGGGGGGTTTGGGGGCTGAACACTGAAGCTTTCTTT.

The V and J genes are TRBV6-2 or TRBV6-3 and TRBJ2-3; D gene unclear. The CDR3 is 14 residues long. Trimming removed 5 bases at V and 1 base at J, with 10 bases between. The germline V gene has CDR1 MNHEY and CDR2 SVGEGT. The CDR3, as DNA: TGTGCCAGCAGTCTTTACCTCCGCACAGATACGCAGTATTTT. Residues: CASSLYLRTDTQYF.

This sequence joins TRBV4-2 and TRBJ2-5; TRBD2 aligns across 8 bases. This CDR3 is built from 17 residues. In germline, CDR1 is LGHNA, CDR2 YNFKEQ. V gave up 4 bases and J gave up 2 bases; unmatched junction bases: 12. The CDR3 DNA reads as TGTGCCAGCAGCCCAGAACCCAGAGGACTAGCACAAGAGACCCAGTACTTC. It codes for CASSPEPRGLAQETQYF.

The V and J genes are TRBV30 and TRBJ1-2; D is unresolved. This CDR3 is 13 amino acids long. The V gene's germline CDR1 is GTSNPN and CDR2 SVGIG (reference sequence). Between the trimmed V and J ends, which lost 2 bases and 6 bases, there was a span of 13 bases. CDR3 loop: CAWSRLITDGYTF. For the CDR3, the DNA is TGTGCCTGGAGTAGACTCATCACAGATGGCTACACCTTC.

The CDR3 loop is CASSRDRGREQFF. In nucleotides, the CDR3 is TGTGCCAGCAGTCGGGACAGGGGAAGAGAGCAGTTCTTC. This chain connects TRBV6-5 to TRBJ2-1; TRBD1 matches 10 bases. Germline CDR1 MNHEY, CDR2 SVGAGI. J gave up 10 bases and V 5 bases, and 5 bases lay outside the gene matches. The CDR3 has 13 residues.

This rearrangement joins TRBV10-3 to TRBJ2-5; no definite D call. V lost 3 bases, J lost 5 bases, and 10 bases lay in between. Germline lookup yields CDR1 ENHRY and CDR2 SYGVKD. The CDR3 is 13 amino acids. The chain's CDR3 is CAISERLGETQYF. CDR3 in DNA: TGTGCCATCAGTGAACGGTTAGGGGAGACCCAGTACTTC.

The V gene is TRBV7-9, the J gene TRBJ2-3; tentative D call: TRBD1 (5 bases). V dropped 5 bases and J dropped 5 bases, with 11 bases sitting between them. Germline CDR1 and CDR2: SEHNR and FQNEAQ (reference sequence). CDR3 length equals 13 residues. The DNA of the CDR3 is TGTGCCAGCAGCCTCTTGCAGGGAGATACGCAGTATTTT. It specifies CASSLLQGDTQYF.

The rearrangement links TRBV5-6 to TRBJ2-1; 10 bases match TRBD2. This CDR3 is built from 16 residues. Trimming took 0 bases from V and 11 from J; bases not matched to a gene: 11. Per the germline V gene, CDR1 is SGHDT and CDR2 is YYEEEE. CDR3 in amino acids: CASSLGGAGGGTKQFF. In DNA form, the CDR3 reads TGTGCCAGCAGCTTGGGTGGAGCGGGAGGGGGAACAAAGCAGTTCTTC.